Listed below are T cell receptor beta chains from one sample, sequenced in a study of T cell repertoires in cytomegalovirus infection. TCRdb reprocessed the reads with MiXCR, giving one entry per CDR3 protein. The data hold 640,000 or so distinct CDR3 sequences, with around 35% observed a single time. Their antigens remain unidentified. The material was cultured PBMCs, obtained from culture after CMV antigen stimulation. The receptors derive from a human donor in good health (CMV status not recorded). Some clones in this sample may be carry-over from other donors' samples. The CDR3 runs from the conserved cysteine through the conserved F or W. A D gene is named only where the DNA matches it firmly. The listing skips clone size in some rows; elsewhere it reads once, few, many or a size class.

few TRBD2 TRBJ2-7 TRBV6-6 13 TGTGCCACCCTGGGGAGGGGATCCTACGAGCAGTACTTC CATLGRGSYEQYF
NA NA TRBJ2-2 TRBV24-1 16 TGTGCCACCAGTGACCCTCCGGGCCGAGCCTCCGGGGAGCTGTTTTTT CATSDPPGRASGELFF
few NA TRBJ1-1 TRBV6-5 14 TGTGCCAGCAGTTACACAGGGTTGAACACTGAAGCTTTCTTT CASSYTGLNTEAFF
few NA TRBJ2-3 TRBV28 16 TGTGCCAGCAGTTGGACTAAGCGGTATAGCACAGATACGCAGTATTTT CASSWTKRYSTDTQYF
NA NA TRBJ2-7 TRBV28 15 TGTGCCAGCAGTTCCGACAGACAGCCCTCCTACGAGCAGTACTTC CASSSDRQPSYEQYF
NA TRBD2 TRBJ2-1 TRBV7-9 15 TGTACCAGCAGCTTGCTCGCGGGAGGGCCCGGTGAGCAGTTCTTC CTSSLLAGGPGEQFF
NA NA TRBJ2-7 TRBV7-8 13 TGTGCCAGCAGCCCAAAAATAGTCTACGAGCAGTACTTC CASSPKIVYEQYF
NA TRBD2 TRBJ2-3 TRBV7-6 18 TGTGCCAGCAGCTTAGCTCCACCGGGACTAGCGGGGCCGAGGGCGCAGTATTTT CASSLAPPGLAGPRAQYF
NA NA TRBJ2-1 TRBV27 15 TGTGCCAGCAGTTTACGCGGCATGGATAACAATGAGCAGTTCTTC CASSLRGMDNNEQFF
NA TRBD1 TRBJ1-4 TRBV20-1 14 TGCAGTGCACCGGACAGGGGAGGCAATGAAAAACTGTTTTTT CSAPDRGGNEKLFF
few NA TRBJ1-1 TRBV15 14 TGTGCCACCAGAGACGCCGGGACGTGGGGTGAAGCTTTCTTT CATRDAGTWGEAFF
NA NA TRBJ1-1 TRBV30 11 TGTGCCTGGAGTGTAGACCGAAACGCTTTCTTT CAWSVDRNAFF